These 18 T cell receptor beta chains came from one sample sequenced in a study of OX40 agonist ivuxolimab in advanced cancers. TCRdb's table, derived via immunoSEQ multiplex PCR, lists solely in-frame clones and lacks some. The table lists roughly 26,000 clones, approximately 90% of them singletons. The specimen comprised CD4+ or CD8+ T cells sorted from blood, sampled in a trial of the OX40 agonist ivuxolimab. These receptors all stem from an adult with an advanced solid tumor such as melanoma, head and neck, liver or kidney cancer.

This clone was detected a few times. The CDR3 bases are TGCGCCAGCAGCCAAGCCCTGGTGGCGTTCAGAGAAGCTTTCTTT. Amino acids: CASSQALVAFREAFF. The chain is built from TRBV4-1 and TRBJ1-1; no definite D call. The length of the CDR3 is 15 residues. V lost 1 base and J 8 bases, leaving 17 bases between the germline ends. Per the germline V gene, CDR1 is MGHRA and CDR2 is YSYEKL.

This rearrangement joins TRBV7-2 to TRBJ2-3; either TRBD1 or TRBD2 may fit D (5 bases each). The ends were cut back, 4 bases at V and 9 bases at J, with 11 bases in the middle. This CDR3 is 12 amino acids long. CDR1 and CDR2 (germline): SGHTA, FQGNSA. The CDR3 protein is CASSSGTSTQYF. DNA of the CDR3: TGTGCCAGCAGCTCAGGGACCTCAACGCAGTATTTT.

The rearrangement uses TRBV27 and TRBJ2-7; TRBD2 is a possible D gene (6 bases). This CDR3 has 15 residues. The V gene's germline CDR1 is MNHEY and CDR2 SMNVEV (reference sequence). V shed 6 bases and J shed 2 bases, with 17 bases lying between them. DNA for the CDR3: TGTGCCAGCAGGACAACTCGCGGGACCCCCTACGAGCAGTACTTC. As protein: CASRTTRGTPYEQYF.

This sequence joins TRBV6-4 and TRBJ2-3; 12 bases match TRBD2. Germline values: CDR1 MRHNA, CDR2 SNTAGT. With 5 bases clipped from V and 6 bases from J, the junction kept 6 bases outside the gene matches. The CDR3 is made up of 15 amino acids. CDR3 region: CASSFTSGGKDTQYF. As DNA, the CDR3 is TGTGCCAGCAGTTTTACTAGCGGGGGGAAGGATACGCAGTATTTT.

The CDR3 reads CASSPTGGGNQPQHF. The CDR3, as DNA: TGTGCCAGCAGCCCGACAGGGGGTGGCAATCAGCCCCAGCATTTT. V is TRBV27 and J is TRBJ1-5; 9 bases agree with TRBD1. The CDR3 consists of 15 residues. Germline V gene sequence: CDR1 MNHEY, CDR2 SMNVEV (reference sequence). V lost 6 bases, J lost 2 bases, and 5 bases stayed unmatched.

This clone is a singleton in its sample. The CDR3 region has the DNA TGTGCCAGCATGGCCGAGCGGGGGAGGGATGAGCAGTTCTTC. It yields the protein CASMAERGRDEQFF. The rearrangement joins TRBV27 to TRBJ2-1; TRBD2 matches 8 bases. This CDR3 is 14 amino acids long. J gave up 8 bases and V 7 bases, and 10 bases lay outside the gene matches. Germline CDR1 reads MNHEY; CDR2 reads SMNVEV (reference sequence).

The rearrangement joins TRBV5-6 to TRBJ1-6, with D uncertain. The V gene's germline CDR1 is SGHDT and CDR2 YYEEEE. This CDR3 is 12 amino acids long. Deletions cut 0 bases from V and 11 bases from J, with 6 bases between. CDR3 sequence (DNA): TGTGCCAGCAGCTTGGCCTCAACACCCCTCCACTTT. Its translation: CASSLASTPLHF.

The rearrangement links TRBV30 to TRBJ2-1, with 13 positions matching TRBD2. Germline V CDR1 and CDR2: GTSNPN, SVGIG (reference sequence). J was trimmed by 14 bases and V by 4 bases; bases with no gene match: 8. This CDR3 contains 13 residues. The CDR3 is CAWTEGLAGEKFF. The CDR3 bases are TGTGCCTGGACCGAAGGACTAGCGGGAGAGAAGTTCTTC.

V is TRBV7-9 and J is TRBJ2-1; 7 nucleotides agree with TRBD2. The CDR3 extends over 15 amino acids. The V gene end was trimmed by 0 bases and the J gene end by 6 bases; junction bases not matched to a gene: 5. Germline loops: CDR1 SEHNR, CDR2 FQNEAQ (reference sequence). CDR3 DNA: TGTGCCAGCAGCTTAGCGGGAGGGCCTAGCAATGAGCAGTTCTTC. Translated, it gives CASSLAGGPSNEQFF.

The chain has TRBV5-8 and TRBJ1-1; D might be TRBD1 (6 bases). Trimming left V 1 base short and J 4 bases short, with 8 bases between. The CDR3 consists of 13 residues. The germline V gene encodes CDR1 SGHTS and CDR2 YDEGEE. The CDR3 DNA reads as TGTGCCAGCAGCTTGCAGGGGACCACTGAAGCTTTCTTT. Translation gives CASSLQGTTEAFF.

The chain uses TRBV7-6 and TRBJ2-7; the D gene is possibly TRBD1 (6 bases). CDR1 is SGHVS, CDR2 FNYEAQ, per germline. The CDR3 is 14 residues long. The V and J ends lost 2 bases and 3 bases respectively, with 11 bases between them. The CDR3 region has the DNA TGTGCCAGCAGCTTAACAGGGATGGACTACGAGCAGTACTTC. Protein sequence: CASSLTGMDYEQYF. The full variable domain, its missing parts supplied by reference TRBV7-6 and TRBJ2-7, is GAGVSQSPRYKVTKRGQDVALRCDPISGHVSLYWYRQALGQGPEFLTYFNYEAQQDKSGLPNDRFSAERPEGSISTLTIQRTEQRDSAMYRCASSLTGMDYEQYFGPGTRLTVT.

The V gene is TRBV27, the J gene TRBJ2-7, with TRBD1 matching 9 bases. Germline trimming cut 5 bases from V and 2 bases from J; bases unmatched to any gene: 7. The CDR3 runs 15 residues. Germline CDR1 is MNHEY and CDR2 is SMNVEV (reference sequence). CDR3 protein: CASSQTGGHPYEQYF. The CDR3 bases are TGTGCCAGCAGTCAGACAGGGGGTCACCCCTACGAGCAGTACTTC.

This clone was detected a few times. This chain joins TRBV7-9 and TRBJ1-5; a possible D gene is TRBD1 (6 bases). The V and J ends lost 2 bases and 7 bases respectively, with 12 bases between them. CDR1 is SEHNR, CDR2 FQNEAQ, per germline (reference sequence). CDR3 length: 14 amino acids. CDR3 DNA: TGTGCCAGCAGCTTACGACAGGTGCAGCAGCCCCAGCATTTT. Its translation: CASSLRQVQQPQHF.

This sequence joins TRBV28 and TRBJ2-1, with 8 nucleotides matching TRBD2. The germline gives CDR1 MDHEN, CDR2 SYDVKM. The V segment lost 6 bases and the J segment 6 bases; nucleotides outside the gene matches: 7. This CDR3 is built from 14 residues. CDR3 DNA sequence: TGTGCCAGCAGCTTAGTCGGGACTAGCAATGAGCAGTTCTTC. This sequence encodes CASSLVGTSNEQFF.

The chain carries TRBV7-6 and TRBJ2-7; 8 positions match TRBD1. V shed 5 bases and J 2 bases; nucleotides not matched to a gene: 5. Looked up from germline, CDR1 is SGHVS and CDR2 is FNYEAQ. The CDR3 has 14 residues. CDR3 nucleotides: TGTGCCAGCAGCGGTCACAGGGGGGCCTACGAGCAGTACTTC. This codes for CASSGHRGAYEQYF.

A single count supports this clone. V gene TRBV29-1 combines with J gene TRBJ2-1; no firm D call. The CDR3 runs to 11 residues. V lost 2 bases and J lost 6, with 5 bases in between. Germline CDR1 reads SQVTM; CDR2 reads ANQGSEA. The CDR3 is CSVESVNEQFF. In nucleotides, the CDR3 is TGCAGCGTTGAATCCGTCAATGAGCAGTTCTTC.

The rearrangement uses TRBV18 and TRBJ2-1; D assignment may be TRBD1 or TRBD2 (5 bases each). Germline lookup yields CDR1 KGHSH and CDR2 LQKENI. The CDR3 length is 19 residues. V gave up 6 bases and J gave up 5 bases, with 29 bases separating them. As DNA, the CDR3 is TGTGCCAGCTCCCCAACTATCCACTCGGACACCAGAGGGGACAATGAGCAGTTCTTC. It specifies CASSPTIHSDTRGDNEQFF.

The chain combines TRBV4-1 with TRBJ2-2, with 9 bases fitting TRBD1. Unmatched junction bases numbered 11, after V lost 0 bases and J lost 6 bases. This CDR3 contains 18 residues. CDR1 and CDR2 from the germline V gene are MGHRA and YSYEKL. The CDR3 nucleotides are TGCGCCAGCAGCCAAGATGGAACAGGGGGCTTCGGGTCCGGGGAGCTGTTTTTT. It encodes CASSQDGTGGFGSGELFF.